This T cell receptor (beta chain) was sequenced during a study of OX40 agonist ivuxolimab in advanced cancers. Study information: Patients were given ivuxolimab, an antibody that agonizes OX40 (CD134). Study-wide findings and caveats: Partial responders at 0.1-3.0 mg/kg had among the lowest clonal expansion. Certain nonresponders additionally had low normalized T-cell clonal expansion. The expanded peripheral T cells' antigen specificity was not determined.

TCRdb's copy holds only in-frame clones and misses some; the assay was immunoSEQ multiplex PCR. The sample has 55,000 to 85,000 clones; around 90% are singletons. Germline V gene sequence: CDR1 PRHDT, CDR2 FYEKMQ (reference sequence). Trimming removed 8 bases from V and 0 bases from J, with 11 bases in between. This CDR3 region has 14 residues. As to this clone: The antigen is undetermined.

This clonotype was obtained from an adult with an advanced solid tumor such as melanoma, head and neck, liver or kidney cancer. Sequencing used CD4+ or CD8+ T cells sorted from blood, obtained in a trial of the OX40 agonist ivuxolimab. The chain joins TRBV13 to TRBJ1-3; tentative D call: TRBD1 (5 bases). CDR3 loop: CASGETVSGNTIYF. The CDR3 DNA reads as TGTGCCAGCGGGGAGACAGTCTCTGGAAACACCATATATTTT.